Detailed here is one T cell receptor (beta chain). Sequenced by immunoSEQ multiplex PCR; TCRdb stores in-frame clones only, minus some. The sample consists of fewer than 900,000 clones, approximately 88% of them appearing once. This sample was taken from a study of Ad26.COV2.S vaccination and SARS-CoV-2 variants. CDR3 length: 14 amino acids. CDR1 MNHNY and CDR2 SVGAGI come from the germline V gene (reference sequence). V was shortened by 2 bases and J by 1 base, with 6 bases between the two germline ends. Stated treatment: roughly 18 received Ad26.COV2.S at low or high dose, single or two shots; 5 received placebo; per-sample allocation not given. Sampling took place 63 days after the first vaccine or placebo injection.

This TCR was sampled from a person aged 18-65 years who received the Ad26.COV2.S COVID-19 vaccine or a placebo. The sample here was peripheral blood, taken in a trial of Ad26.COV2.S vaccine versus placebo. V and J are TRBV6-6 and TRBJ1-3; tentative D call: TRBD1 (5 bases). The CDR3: CASSYPGSGNTIYF. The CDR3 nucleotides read TGTGCCAGCAGTTACCCAGGGTCTGGAAACACCATATATTTT.